This T cell receptor (beta chain) was identified during a study of T cells in Graves' hyperthyroidism and ophthalmopathy. Study observations and caveats: In blood, most of the thyroid clonotypes expanded above 0.001 were also present.

The germline gives CDR1 MDHEN, CDR2 SYDVKM. Trimming removed 2 bases from V and 3 bases from J; junction bases left unmatched: 7. This CDR3 region has 18 residues. Hyperthyroidism patients were newly diagnosed, had disease duration under 2 months, and were aged 18 to 65 years. In making diagnoses, clinical symptoms, serum thyroxine and TRAb, thyroid ultrasound and orbital computed tomography were all used. This clonotype turned up a few times. The target antigen is unknown. RNA transcripts provided the source from which TCR beta CDR3 regions were amplified. Initially, a first-round RT-PCR of the TCR CDR3 employed the HTBI primer set. One entry per CDR3 protein results from TCRdb running MiXCR on the multiplex PCR reads. The sample includes hundreds of thousands of distinct CDR3 sequences, around 13% seen only once; the top ten take 10% to 13%.

What was sequenced was blood. The source of this sequence is a woman younger than 30 with Graves' hyperthyroidism. The chain joins TRBV28 to TRBJ2-3; 14 nucleotides agree with TRBD2. CDR3 in amino acids: CASSLAGTSGSRTDTQYF. For the CDR3, the DNA is TGTGCCAGCAGTTTAGCCGGGACTAGCGGGAGTCGTACAGATACGCAGTATTTT.